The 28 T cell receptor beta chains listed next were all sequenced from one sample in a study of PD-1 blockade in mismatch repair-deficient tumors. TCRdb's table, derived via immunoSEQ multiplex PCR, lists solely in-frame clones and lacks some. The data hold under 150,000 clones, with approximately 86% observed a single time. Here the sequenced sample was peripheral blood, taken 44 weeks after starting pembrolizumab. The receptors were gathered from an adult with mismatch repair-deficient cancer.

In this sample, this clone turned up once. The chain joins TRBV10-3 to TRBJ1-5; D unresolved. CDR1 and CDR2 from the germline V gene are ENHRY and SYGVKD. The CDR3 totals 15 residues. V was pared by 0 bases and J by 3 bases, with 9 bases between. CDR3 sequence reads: CAISESGDLNQPQHF. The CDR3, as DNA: TGTGCCATCAGTGAGTCTGGAGACCTCAATCAGCCCCAGCATTTT.

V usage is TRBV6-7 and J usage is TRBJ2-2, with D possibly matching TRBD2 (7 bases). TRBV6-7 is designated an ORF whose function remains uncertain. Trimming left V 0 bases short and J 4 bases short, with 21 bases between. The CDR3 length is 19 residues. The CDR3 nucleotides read TGTGCCAGCAGTTACTCGATTAGGGGGAGGGCCTCGGGCACCGGGGAGCTGTTTTTT. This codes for CASSYSIRGRASGTGELFF.

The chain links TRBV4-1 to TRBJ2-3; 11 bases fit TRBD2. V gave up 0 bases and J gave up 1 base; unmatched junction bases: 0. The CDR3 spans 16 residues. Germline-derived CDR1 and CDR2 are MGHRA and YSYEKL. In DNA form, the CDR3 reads TGCGCCAGCAGCCAAGAACTAGCGGGAGGCACAGATACGCAGTATTTT. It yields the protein CASSQELAGGTDTQYF.

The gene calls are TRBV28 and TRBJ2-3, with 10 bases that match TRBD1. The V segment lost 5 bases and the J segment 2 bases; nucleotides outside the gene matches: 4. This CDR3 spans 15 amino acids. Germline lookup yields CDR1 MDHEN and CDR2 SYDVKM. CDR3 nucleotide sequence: TGTGCCAGCAGTGTCCGACAGGGGGCCACAGATACGCAGTATTTT. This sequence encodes CASSVRQGATDTQYF.

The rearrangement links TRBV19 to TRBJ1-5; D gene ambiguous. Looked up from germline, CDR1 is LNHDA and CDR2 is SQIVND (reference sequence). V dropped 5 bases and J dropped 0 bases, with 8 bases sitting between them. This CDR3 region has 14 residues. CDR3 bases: TGTGCCAGTAGTTGGACTCATAGCAATCAGCCCCAGCATTTT. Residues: CASSWTHSNQPQHF.

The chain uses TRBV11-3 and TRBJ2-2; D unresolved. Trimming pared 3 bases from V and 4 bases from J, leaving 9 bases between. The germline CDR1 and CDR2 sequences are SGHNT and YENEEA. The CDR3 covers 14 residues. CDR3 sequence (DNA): TGTGCCAGCAGCTTGTCGGCGAGCACCGGGGAGCTGTTTTTT. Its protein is CASSLSASTGELFF.

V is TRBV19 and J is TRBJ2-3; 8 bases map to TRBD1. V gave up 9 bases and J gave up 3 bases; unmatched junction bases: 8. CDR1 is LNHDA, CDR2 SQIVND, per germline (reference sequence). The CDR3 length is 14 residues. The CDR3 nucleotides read TGTGCCAGCGGACAGGGATATGTGACAGATACGCAGTATTTT. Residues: CASGQGYVTDTQYF.

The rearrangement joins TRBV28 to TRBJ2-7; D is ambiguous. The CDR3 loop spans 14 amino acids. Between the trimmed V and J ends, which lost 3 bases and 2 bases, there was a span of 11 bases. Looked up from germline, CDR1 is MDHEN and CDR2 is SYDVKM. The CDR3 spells CASSLLDPTYEQYF. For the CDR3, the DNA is TGTGCCAGCAGTTTGCTGGACCCAACCTACGAGCAGTACTTC.

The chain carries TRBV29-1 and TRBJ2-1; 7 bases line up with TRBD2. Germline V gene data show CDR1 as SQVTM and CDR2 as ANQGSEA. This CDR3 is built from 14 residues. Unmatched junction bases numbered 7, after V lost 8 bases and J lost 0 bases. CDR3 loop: CSPAGDPSYNEQFF. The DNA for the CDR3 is TGCAGCCCCGCGGGAGACCCCTCCTACAATGAGCAGTTCTTC.

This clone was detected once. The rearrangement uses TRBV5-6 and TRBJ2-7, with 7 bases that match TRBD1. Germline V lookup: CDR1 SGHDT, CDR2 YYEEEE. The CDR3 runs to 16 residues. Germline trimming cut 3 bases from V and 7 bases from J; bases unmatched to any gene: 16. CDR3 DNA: TGTGCCAGCAGCTCTGAACCTTTGACAGGGCTGTGGGAGCAGTACTTC. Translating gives CASSSEPLTGLWEQYF.

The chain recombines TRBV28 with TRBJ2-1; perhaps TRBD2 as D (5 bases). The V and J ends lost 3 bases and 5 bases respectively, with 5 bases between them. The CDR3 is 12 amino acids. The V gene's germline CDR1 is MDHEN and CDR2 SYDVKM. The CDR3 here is CASSFGDNEQFF. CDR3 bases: TGTGCCAGCAGTTTCGGGGACAATGAGCAGTTCTTC.

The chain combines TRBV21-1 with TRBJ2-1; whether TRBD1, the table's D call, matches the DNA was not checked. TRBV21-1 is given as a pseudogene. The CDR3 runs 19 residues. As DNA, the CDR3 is TGTGCCAGCAGCAAAGCGCCCCGGGACAGGGCGTCGCGGTACAATGAGCAGTTCTTC. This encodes CASSKAPRDRASRYNEQFF.

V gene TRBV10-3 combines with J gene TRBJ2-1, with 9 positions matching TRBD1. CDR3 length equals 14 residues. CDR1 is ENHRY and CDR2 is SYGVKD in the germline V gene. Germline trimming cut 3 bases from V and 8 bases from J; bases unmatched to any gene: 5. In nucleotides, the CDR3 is TGTGCCATCAGTGATCGGGACAGGGCCTATGAGCAGTTCTTC. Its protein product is CAISDRDRAYEQFF.

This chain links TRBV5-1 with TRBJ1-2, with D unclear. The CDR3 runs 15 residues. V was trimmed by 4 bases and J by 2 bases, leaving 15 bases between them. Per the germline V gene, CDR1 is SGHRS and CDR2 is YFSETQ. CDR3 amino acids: CASSQPGRPNYGYTF. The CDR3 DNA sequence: TGCGCCAGCAGCCAGCCCGGGAGGCCCAACTATGGCTACACCTTC.

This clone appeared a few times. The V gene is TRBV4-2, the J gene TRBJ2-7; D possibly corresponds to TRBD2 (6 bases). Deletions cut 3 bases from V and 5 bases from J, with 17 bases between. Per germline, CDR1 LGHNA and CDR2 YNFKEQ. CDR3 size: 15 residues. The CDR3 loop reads CASSQLWRERHEQYF. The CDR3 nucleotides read TGTGCCAGCAGCCAGTTGTGGAGGGAACGGCACGAGCAGTACTTC.

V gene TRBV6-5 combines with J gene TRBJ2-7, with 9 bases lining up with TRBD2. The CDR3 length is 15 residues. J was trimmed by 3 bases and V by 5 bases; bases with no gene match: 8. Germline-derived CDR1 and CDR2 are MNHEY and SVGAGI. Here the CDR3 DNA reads TGTGCCAGCAGTGTCCGGGCTAGCGGGATCTACGAGCAGTACTTC. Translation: CASSVRASGIYEQYF.

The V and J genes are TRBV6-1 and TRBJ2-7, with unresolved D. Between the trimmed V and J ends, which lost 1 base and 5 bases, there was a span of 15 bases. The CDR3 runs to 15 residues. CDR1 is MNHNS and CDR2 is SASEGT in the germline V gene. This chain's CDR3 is CASSEDTLTVDEQYF. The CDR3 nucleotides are TGTGCCAGCAGTGAAGACACCCTCACGGTCGACGAGCAGTACTTC.

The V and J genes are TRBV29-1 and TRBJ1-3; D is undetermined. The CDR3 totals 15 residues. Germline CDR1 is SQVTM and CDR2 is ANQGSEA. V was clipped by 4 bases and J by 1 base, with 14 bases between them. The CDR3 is CSVAPDRPSGNTIYF. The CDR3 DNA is TGCAGCGTTGCGCCGGACCGTCCTTCTGGAAACACCATATATTTT.

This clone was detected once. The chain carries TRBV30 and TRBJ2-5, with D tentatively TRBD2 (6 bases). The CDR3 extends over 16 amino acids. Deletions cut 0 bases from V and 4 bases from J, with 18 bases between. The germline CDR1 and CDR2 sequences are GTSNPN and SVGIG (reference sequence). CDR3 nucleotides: TGTGCCTGGAGTGTATCCGGGGGTCTATGGGGAGAGACCCAGTACTTC. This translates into CAWSVSGGLWGETQYF. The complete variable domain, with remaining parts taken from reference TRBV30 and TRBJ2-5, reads SQTIHQWPATLVQPVGSPLSLECTVEGTSNPNLYWYRQAAGRGLQLLFYSVGIGQISSEVPQNLSASRPQDRQFILSSKKLLLSDSGFYLCAWSVSGGLWGETQYFGPGTRLLVL.

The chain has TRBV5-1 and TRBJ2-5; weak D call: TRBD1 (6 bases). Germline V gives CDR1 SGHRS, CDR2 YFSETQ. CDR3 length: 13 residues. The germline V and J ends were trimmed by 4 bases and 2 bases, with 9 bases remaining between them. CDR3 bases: TGCGCCAGCAGCGGGACAATTCAAGAGACCCAGTACTTC. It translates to CASSGTIQETQYF.

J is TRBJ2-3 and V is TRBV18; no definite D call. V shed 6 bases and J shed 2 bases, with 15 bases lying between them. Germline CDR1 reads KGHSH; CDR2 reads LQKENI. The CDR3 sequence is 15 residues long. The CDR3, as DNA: TGTGCCAGCTCGCCTTGGGCCAGCTACACAGATACGCAGTATTTT. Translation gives CASSPWASYTDTQYF.

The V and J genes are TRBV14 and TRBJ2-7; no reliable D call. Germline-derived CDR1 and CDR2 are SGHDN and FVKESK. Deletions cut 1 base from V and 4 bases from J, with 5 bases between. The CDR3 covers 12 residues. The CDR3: CASSQGLYEQYF. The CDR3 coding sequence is TGTGCCAGCAGCCAAGGACTTTACGAGCAGTACTTC.

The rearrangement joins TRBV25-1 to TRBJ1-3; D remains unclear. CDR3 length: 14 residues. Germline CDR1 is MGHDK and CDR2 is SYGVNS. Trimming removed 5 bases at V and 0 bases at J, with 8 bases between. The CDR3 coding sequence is TGTGCCAGCAGTCTAGGCAGCTCTGGAAACACCATATATTTT. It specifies CASSLGSSGNTIYF.

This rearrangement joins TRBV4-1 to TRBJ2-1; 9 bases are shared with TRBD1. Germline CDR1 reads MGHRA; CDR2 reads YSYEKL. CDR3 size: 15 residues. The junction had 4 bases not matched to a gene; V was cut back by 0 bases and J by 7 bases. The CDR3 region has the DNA TGCGCCAGCAGCCAAGATCAGGGACAGGGAAATGAGCAGTTCTTC. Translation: CASSQDQGQGNEQFF.

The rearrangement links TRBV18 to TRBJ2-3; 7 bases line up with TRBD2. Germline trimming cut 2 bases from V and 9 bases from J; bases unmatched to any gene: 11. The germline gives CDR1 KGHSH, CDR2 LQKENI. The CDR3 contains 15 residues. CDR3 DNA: TGTGCCAGCTCACCATCGTTTGGGAGGGCCTCAACGCAGTATTTT. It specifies CASSPSFGRASTQYF. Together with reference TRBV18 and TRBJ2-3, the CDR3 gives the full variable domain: NAGVMQNPRHLVRRRGQEARLRCSPMKGHSHVYWYRQLPEEGLKFMVYLQKENIIDESGMPKERFSAEFPKEGPSILRIQQVVRGDSAAYFCASSPSFGRASTQYFGPGTRLTVL.

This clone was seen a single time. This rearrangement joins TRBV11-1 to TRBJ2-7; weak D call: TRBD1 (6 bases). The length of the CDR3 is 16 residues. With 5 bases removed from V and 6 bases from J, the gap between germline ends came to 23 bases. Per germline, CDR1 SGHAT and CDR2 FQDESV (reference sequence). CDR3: CASSPSGYRALPEQYF. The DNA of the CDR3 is TGTGCCAGCAGCCCCTCGGGGTACAGGGCCCTCCCCGAGCAGTACTTC.

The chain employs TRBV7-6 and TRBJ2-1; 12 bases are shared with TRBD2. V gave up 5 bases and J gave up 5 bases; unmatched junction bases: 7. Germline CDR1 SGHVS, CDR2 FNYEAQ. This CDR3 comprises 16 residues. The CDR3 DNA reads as TGTGCCAGCAGCCCCACTAGCGGGAGGAACCACAATGAGCAGTTCTTC. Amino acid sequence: CASSPTSGRNHNEQFF.

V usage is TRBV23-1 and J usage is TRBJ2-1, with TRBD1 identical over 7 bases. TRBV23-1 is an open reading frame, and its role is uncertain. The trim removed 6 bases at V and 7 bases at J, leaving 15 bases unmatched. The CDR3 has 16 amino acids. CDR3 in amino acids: CASSRQGEPYRNEQFF. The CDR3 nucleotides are TGCGCCAGCAGCAGACAGGGTGAACCATACAGGAATGAGCAGTTCTTC.